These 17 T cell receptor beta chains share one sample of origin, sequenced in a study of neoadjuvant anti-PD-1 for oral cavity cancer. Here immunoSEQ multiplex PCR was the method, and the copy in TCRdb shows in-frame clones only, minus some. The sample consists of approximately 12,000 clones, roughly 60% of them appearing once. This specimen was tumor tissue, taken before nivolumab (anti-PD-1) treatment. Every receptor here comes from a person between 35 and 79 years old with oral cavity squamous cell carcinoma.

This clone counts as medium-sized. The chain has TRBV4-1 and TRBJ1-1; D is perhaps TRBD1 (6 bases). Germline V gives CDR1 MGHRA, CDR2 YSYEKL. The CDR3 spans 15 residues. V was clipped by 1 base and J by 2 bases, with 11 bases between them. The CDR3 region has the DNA TGCGCCAGCAGCCAAGGTGCAGGGGAAAACACTGAAGCTTTCTTT. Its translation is CASSQGAGENTEAFF.

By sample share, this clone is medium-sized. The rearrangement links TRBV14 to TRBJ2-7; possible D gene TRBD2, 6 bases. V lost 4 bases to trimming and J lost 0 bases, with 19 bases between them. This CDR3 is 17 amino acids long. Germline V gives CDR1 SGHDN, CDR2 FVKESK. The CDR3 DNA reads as TGTGCCAGCAGCCCTACGACCTGGGGACTCAGCTCCTACGAGCAGTACTTC. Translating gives CASSPTTWGLSSYEQYF. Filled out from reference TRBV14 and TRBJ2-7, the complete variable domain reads EAGVTQFPSHSVIEKGQTVTLRCDPISGHDNLYWYRRVMGKEIKFLLHFVKESKQDESGMPNNRFLAERTGGTYSTLKVQPAELEDSGVYFCASSPTTWGLSSYEQYFGPGTRLTVT.

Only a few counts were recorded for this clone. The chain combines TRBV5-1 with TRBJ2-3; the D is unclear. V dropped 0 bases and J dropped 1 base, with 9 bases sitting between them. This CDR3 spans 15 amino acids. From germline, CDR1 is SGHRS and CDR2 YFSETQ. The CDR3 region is CASSLVGDRTDTQYF. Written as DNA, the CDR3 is TGCGCCAGCAGCTTGGTAGGAGACCGCACAGATACGCAGTATTTT.

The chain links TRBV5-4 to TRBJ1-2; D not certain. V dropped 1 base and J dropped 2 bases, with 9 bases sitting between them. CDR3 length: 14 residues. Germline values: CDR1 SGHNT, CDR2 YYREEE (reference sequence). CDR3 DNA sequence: TGTGCCAGCAGCTTGTATGCGGAAAACTATGGCTACACCTTC. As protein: CASSLYAENYGYTF.

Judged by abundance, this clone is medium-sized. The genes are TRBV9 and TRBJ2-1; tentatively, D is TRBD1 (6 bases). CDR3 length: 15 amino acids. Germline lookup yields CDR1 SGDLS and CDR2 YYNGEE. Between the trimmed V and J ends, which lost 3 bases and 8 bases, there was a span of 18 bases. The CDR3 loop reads CASSALPETGYEQFF. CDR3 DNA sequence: TGTGCCAGCAGCGCACTCCCCGAGACAGGCTATGAGCAGTTCTTC.

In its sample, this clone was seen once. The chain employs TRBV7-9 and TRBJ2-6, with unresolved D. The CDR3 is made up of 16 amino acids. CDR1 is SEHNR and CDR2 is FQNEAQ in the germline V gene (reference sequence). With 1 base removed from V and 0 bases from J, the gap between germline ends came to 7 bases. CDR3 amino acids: CASSLGAGSGANVLTF. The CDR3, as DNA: TGTGCCAGCAGCTTAGGCGCAGGCTCTGGGGCCAACGTCCTGACTTTC.

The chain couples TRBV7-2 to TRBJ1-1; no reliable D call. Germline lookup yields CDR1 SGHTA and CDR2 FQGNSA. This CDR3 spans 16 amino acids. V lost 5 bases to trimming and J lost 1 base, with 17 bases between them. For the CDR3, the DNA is TGTGCCAGCAGCCCCCGGCAGGTTAAACAGAACACTGAAGCTTTCTTT. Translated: CASSPRQVKQNTEAFF.

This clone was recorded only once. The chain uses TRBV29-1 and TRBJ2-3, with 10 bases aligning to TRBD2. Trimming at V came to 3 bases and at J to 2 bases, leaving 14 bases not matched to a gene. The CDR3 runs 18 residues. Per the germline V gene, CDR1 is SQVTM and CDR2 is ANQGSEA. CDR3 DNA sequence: TGCAGCGTTGACCCCGGGACTAGCGCTCGCTATTACACAGATACGCAGTATTTT. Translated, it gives CSVDPGTSARYYTDTQYF.

The CDR3 DNA follows: TGTGCCAGCAGGAGCGGGAGGGGCACAGATACGCAGTATTTT. Amino acids: CASRSGRGTDTQYF. The chain has TRBV2 and TRBJ2-3, with TRBD2 matching 10 bases. Germline trimming cut 6 bases from V and 1 base from J; bases unmatched to any gene: 1. This CDR3 is built from 14 residues. The germline gives CDR1 SNHLY, CDR2 FYNNEI.

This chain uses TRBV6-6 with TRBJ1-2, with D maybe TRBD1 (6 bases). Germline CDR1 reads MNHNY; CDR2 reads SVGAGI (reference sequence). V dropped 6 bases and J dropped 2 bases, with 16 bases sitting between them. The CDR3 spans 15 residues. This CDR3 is CASRAGTSGNYGYTF. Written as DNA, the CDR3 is TGTGCCAGCAGAGCCGGGACATCGGGCAACTATGGCTACACCTTC.

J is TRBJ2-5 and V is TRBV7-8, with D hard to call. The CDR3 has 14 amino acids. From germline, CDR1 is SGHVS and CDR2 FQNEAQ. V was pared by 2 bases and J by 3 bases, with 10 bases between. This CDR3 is CASSLFELKETQYF. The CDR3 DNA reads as TGTGCCAGCAGCTTATTTGAACTTAAAGAGACCCAGTACTTC.

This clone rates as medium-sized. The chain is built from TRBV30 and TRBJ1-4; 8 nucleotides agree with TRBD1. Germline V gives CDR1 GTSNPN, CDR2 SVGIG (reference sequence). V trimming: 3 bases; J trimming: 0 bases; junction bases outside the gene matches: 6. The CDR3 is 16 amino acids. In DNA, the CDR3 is TGTGCCTGGAGAGACAGGGGATTTCCAACTAATGAAAAACTGTTTTTT. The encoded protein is CAWRDRGFPTNEKLFF. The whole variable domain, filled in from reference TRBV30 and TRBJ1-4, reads SQTIHQWPATLVQPVGSPLSLECTVEGTSNPNLYWYRQAAGRGLQLLFYSVGIGQISSEVPQNLSASRPQDRQFILSSKKLLLSDSGFYLCAWRDRGFPTNEKLFFGSGTQLSVL.

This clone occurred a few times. In DNA, the CDR3 is TGTGCCAGCAGTGAATTAGGGGGCGGGTCCTACAATGAGCAGTTCTTC. The encoded protein is CASSELGGGSYNEQFF. The V gene is TRBV6-1, the J gene TRBJ2-1; the match to TRBD1 covers 7 bases. This CDR3 contains 16 residues. Germline CDR1 reads MNHNS; CDR2 reads SASEGT. Trimming cost V 2 bases and J 1 base; bases outside gene matches: 5.

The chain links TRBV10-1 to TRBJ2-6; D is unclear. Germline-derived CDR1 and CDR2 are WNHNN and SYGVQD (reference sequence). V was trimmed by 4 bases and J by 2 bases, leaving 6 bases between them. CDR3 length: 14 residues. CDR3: CASSGDAGANVLTF. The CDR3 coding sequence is TGCGCCAGCAGTGGAGACGCTGGGGCCAACGTCCTGACTTTC.

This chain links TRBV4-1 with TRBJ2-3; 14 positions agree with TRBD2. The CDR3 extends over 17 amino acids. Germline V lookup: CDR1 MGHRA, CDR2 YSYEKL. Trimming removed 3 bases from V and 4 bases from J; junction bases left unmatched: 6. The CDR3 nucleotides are TGCGCCAGCAGCCAGGGTCGACTAGCGGGAGGGCCAGATACGCAGTATTTT. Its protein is CASSQGRLAGGPDTQYF.

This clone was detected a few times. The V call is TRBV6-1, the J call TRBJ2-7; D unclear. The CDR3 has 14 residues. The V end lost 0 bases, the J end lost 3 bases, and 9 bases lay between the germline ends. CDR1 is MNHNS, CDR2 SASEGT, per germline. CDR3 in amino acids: CASSEASNSYEQYF. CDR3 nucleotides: TGTGCCAGCAGTGAAGCTTCGAACAGCTACGAGCAGTACTTC.

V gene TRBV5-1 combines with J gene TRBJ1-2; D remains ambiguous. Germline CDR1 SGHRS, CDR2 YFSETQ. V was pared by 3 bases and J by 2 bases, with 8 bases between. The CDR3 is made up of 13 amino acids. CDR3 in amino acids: CASSSEANYGYTF. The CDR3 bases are TGCGCCAGCAGCTCTGAAGCGAACTATGGCTACACCTTC.